Listed below are T cell receptor beta chains from one sample, sequenced in a study of PD-1 blockade in classical Hodgkin lymphoma. Assay: immunoSEQ multiplex PCR; the TCRdb copy retains only in-frame clones and omits some. Here the sample spans nearly 60,000 clones, 85% to 95% being singletons. The sequencing here drew on peripheral blood mononuclear cells (PBMCs), taken before the second cycle of nivolumab. The receptors stem from a human donor with classical Hodgkin lymphoma. CDR3s include the opening cysteine and the closing phenylalanine or tryptophan. A D gene is named only where the DNA matches it firmly. A clone size is listed for some rows: how often the clone was seen (once, few, many), or a class if it is expanded.

v_gene,d_gene,j_gene,abundance,CDR3aa,CDR3nt
TRBV4-1,NA,TRBJ1-5,NA,CASSQDAGIFQPQHF,TGCGCCAGCAGCCAAGATGCAGGGATCTTTCAGCCCCAGCATTTT
TRBV4-2,TRBD2,TRBJ2-1,NA,CASSQVSASGRYNEQFF,TGTGCCAGCAGCCAAGTAAGCGCTAGCGGGAGGTACAATGAGCAGTTCTTC
TRBV9,NA,TRBJ2-1,NA,CASSAPKREQFF,TGTGCCAGCAGCGCACCAAAGCGGGAGCAGTTCTTC
TRBV25-1,NA,TRBJ1-6,NA,CASSEVGQGMTPLHF,TGTGCCAGCAGTGAAGTTGGGCAGGGGATGACACCCCTCCACTTT
TRBV27,TRBD1,TRBJ1-5,once,CASSLTGGHQPQHF,TGTGCCAGCAGCCTAACAGGGGGCCATCAGCCCCAGCATTTT
TRBV7-2,NA,TRBJ1-2,once,CASSSRIGRDYGYTF,TGTGCCAGCAGTTCAAGAATCGGACGGGACTATGGCTACACCTTC
TRBV9,NA,TRBJ2-1,NA,CASSGTNGNLRPNEQFF,TGTGCCAGCAGCGGAACAAATGGCAACCTGCGCCCGAATGAGCAGTTCTTC
TRBV13,TRBD1,TRBJ2-5,NA,CASSPSLDRAGTQYF,TGTGCCAGCAGCCCCTCCCTCGACAGGGCCGGGACCCAGTACTTC
TRBV6-1,NA,TRBJ2-5,NA,CASSGTVRGETQYF,TGTGCCAGCAGTGGGACTGTTAGGGGAGAGACCCAGTACTTC
TRBV30,NA,TRBJ1-3,NA,CARTLSRTAPFSGNTIYF,TGTGCCCGGACACTTTCGAGAACCGCTCCCTTCTCTGGAAACACCATATATTTT
TRBV7-6,NA,TRBJ2-1,NA,CASSSPGSGVEQFF,TGTGCCAGCAGCTCCCCCGGGTCAGGGGTTGAGCAGTTCTTC
TRBV7-9,TRBD2,TRBJ2-3,NA,CASSGGTSGNTDTQYF,TGTGCCAGCAGCGGGGGGACTAGCGGGAATACAGATACGCAGTATTTT
TRBV30,NA,TRBJ1-1,NA,CAWSEGGTEAFF,TGTGCCTGGAGTGAAGGGGGCACTGAAGCTTTCTTT
TRBV6-5,NA,TRBJ1-1,NA,CASRNTNLAFF,TGTGCCAGCAGAAATACGAACTTGGCTTTCTTT
TRBV6-1,NA,TRBJ1-2,NA,CASSESRGYGYTF,TGTGCCAGCAGTGAATCGCGGGGTTATGGCTACACCTTC
TRBV6-6,NA,TRBJ1-1,NA,CASSPTLGNTEAFF,TGTGCCAGCAGCCCAACTTTAGGGAACACTGAAGCTTTCTTT
TRBV4-2,NA,TRBJ2-7,NA,CASSHVAGPQGSYEQYF,TGTGCCAGCAGCCATGTAGCCGGACCCCAGGGCTCCTACGAGCAGTACTTC
TRBV5-1,NA,TRBJ2-3,once,CASSLVQPSTDTQYF,TGCGCCAGCAGCTTGGTCCAGCCTAGCACAGATACGCAGTATTTT
TRBV25-1,TRBD1,TRBJ1-3,NA,CATHQGGNTIYF,TGTGCCACTCATCAGGGGGGGAACACCATATATTTT
TRBV10-2,TRBD2,TRBJ2-1,NA,CASSEGLGLGNEQFF,TGCGCCAGCAGTGAAGGACTAGGGCTTGGCAATGAGCAGTTCTTC
TRBV18,TRBD1,TRBJ2-7,NA,CASSPGQGHEQYF,TGTGCCAGCTCACCAGGACAGGGGCACGAGCAGTACTTC
TRBV19,TRBD2,TRBJ2-1,NA,CASSAESGLAIFAAYNEQFF,TGTGCCAGTAGTGCAGAATCGGGACTAGCAATCTTTGCGGCCTACAATGAGCAGTTCTTC
TRBV19,TRBD1,TRBJ2-7,NA,CASGGQGGYEQYF,TGTGCCAGTGGGGGACAGGGAGGTTACGAGCAGTACTTC
TRBV9,NA,TRBJ1-1,NA,CASSVQDSLMNTEAFF,TGTGCCAGCAGCGTCCAGGACAGTCTTATGAACACTGAAGCTTTCTTT
TRBV6-1,NA,TRBJ1-2,NA,CASSEEGSYGYTF,TGTGCCAGCAGTGAGGAAGGGTCTTATGGCTACACCTTC
TRBV5-5,TRBD1,TRBJ2-1,few,CASSRNPGQTSDEQFF,TGTGCCAGCAGCCGTAACCCGGGACAGACCTCTGATGAGCAGTTCTTC
TRBV7-7,NA,TRBJ2-1,few,CASSLVLGPANEQFF,TGTGCCAGCAGCTTAGTGCTAGGCCCCGCGAATGAGCAGTTCTTC
TRBV6-1,NA,TRBJ2-5,once,CASSEWETQYF,TGTGCCAGCAGTGAATGGGAGACCCAGTACTTC
TRBV7-3,NA,TRBJ2-3,once,CASSRSTDTQYF,TGTGCCAGCAGCCGCAGCACAGATACGCAGTATTTT
TRBV9,NA,TRBJ2-5,NA,CASSVVASSQETQYF,TGTGCCAGCAGCGTAGTGGCTAGTTCCCAAGAGACCCAGTACTTC
TRBV27,NA,TRBJ1-5,NA,CASSLSGAVNQPQHF,TGTGCCAGCAGTTTATCCGGGGCCGTCAATCAGCCCCAGCATTTT
TRBV27,TRBD2,TRBJ2-1,NA,CASSLGGLAGGPHNEQFF,TGTGCCAGCAGTTTAGGGGGACTAGCGGGAGGGCCCCACAATGAGCAGTTCTTC
TRBV5-1,NA,TRBJ2-7,NA,CASSLLDSYEQYF,TGCGCCAGCAGCCTATTAGACAGCTACGAGCAGTACTTC
TRBV19,NA,TRBJ2-5,few,CATTNTGETQYF,TGTGCCACCACGAATACAGGAGAGACCCAGTACTTC
TRBV5-1,NA,TRBJ1-2,NA,CASSLGLEFYGYTF,TGCGCCAGCAGCTTGGGTTTGGAATTCTATGGCTACACCTTC
TRBV19,TRBD2,TRBJ2-7,few,CASSIAGLAGDEQYF,TGTGCCAGTAGTATAGCCGGACTAGCGGGAGACGAGCAGTACTTC
TRBV27,NA,TRBJ2-7,NA,CASTHGKGPGYEQYF,TGTGCCAGCACCCACGGAAAGGGTCCTGGCTACGAGCAGTACTTC
TRBV28,NA,TRBJ2-1,NA,CASNWFAASSYNEQFF,TGTGCCAGCAATTGGTTCGCGGCAAGTTCCTACAATGAGCAGTTCTTC
TRBV7-8,NA,TRBJ2-7,few,CASSLGTAYEQYF,TGTGCCAGCAGCTTAGGGACAGCCTACGAGCAGTACTTC
TRBV12-5,TRBD1,TRBJ1-2,NA,CASGLRAPGQGHYGYTF,TGTGCTAGTGGTTTAAGAGCGCCGGGACAGGGTCACTATGGCTACACCTTC
TRBV19,TRBD2,TRBJ2-2,NA,CASSPTSGTSMYTGELFF,TGTGCCAGTAGTCCCACTTCCGGGACTAGTATGTACACCGGGGAGCTGTTTTTT
TRBV28,NA,TRBJ2-7,NA,CASSPGGKPLEQYF,TGTGCCAGCAGCCCAGGGGGGAAGCCCCTCGAGCAGTACTTC
TRBV7-3,TRBD2,TRBJ2-1,NA,CASTTGLAGVNEQFF,TGTGCCAGCACCACGGGACTAGCGGGGGTCAATGAGCAGTTCTTC
TRBV6-1,NA,TRBJ2-5,NA,CASSPIAGQETQYF,TGTGCCAGCAGTCCCATCGCGGGCCAAGAGACCCAGTACTTC
TRBV7-3,TRBD1,TRBJ2-5,NA,CASSAGGAETQYF,TGTGCCAGCAGCGCAGGGGGCGCAGAGACCCAGTACTTC
TRBV7-2,TRBD1,TRBJ1-6,NA,CASGQGTSSPLHF,TGTGCCAGCGGACAGGGGACCAGTTCACCCCTCCACTTT
TRBV19,NA,TRBJ2-5,once,CASSIIGQQETQYF,TGTGCCAGTAGTATAATTGGCCAGCAAGAGACCCAGTACTTC
TRBV19,NA,TRBJ1-1,few,CASTWGGTEAFF,TGTGCCAGTACATGGGGGGGCACTGAAGCTTTCTTT
TRBV14,NA,TRBJ2-2,once,CASSQGQVALSGELFF,TGTGCCAGCAGCCAAGGGCAGGTAGCCCTATCCGGGGAGCTGTTTTTT
TRBV30,NA,TRBJ2-5,NA,CAWSGGQETQYF,TGTGCCTGGAGTGGCGGCCAAGAGACCCAGTACTTC
TRBV27,TRBD1,TRBJ2-7,NA,CASSPDRALLYEQYF,TGTGCCAGCAGTCCAGACAGGGCCTTACTTTACGAGCAGTACTTC
TRBV4-3,TRBD2,TRBJ2-3,NA,CASSQGWTSGREISTDTQYF,TGCGCCAGCAGCCAAGGCTGGACTAGCGGGAGGGAAATTAGCACAGATACGCAGTATTTT
TRBV2,NA,TRBJ1-2,NA,CASSPDMRGYTF,TGTGCCAGCAGTCCGGACATGCGTGGCTACACCTTC
TRBV14,NA,TRBJ2-7,NA,CASSQGGYEQYF,TGTGCCAGCAGCCAAGGGGGCTACGAGCAGTACTTC
TRBV27,NA,TRBJ1-5,NA,CASRSIPFPLQGNNQPQHF,TGTGCCAGCAGATCTATCCCCTTCCCTTTGCAGGGTAACAATCAGCCCCAGCATTTT
TRBV5-8,NA,TRBJ2-1,NA,CASSPGTNSYNEQFF,TGTGCCAGCAGCCCCGGGACGAACTCCTACAATGAGCAGTTCTTC
TRBV2,NA,TRBJ2-7,once,CASSGQVAYEQYF,TGTGCCAGCAGTGGACAGGTAGCCTACGAGCAGTACTTC
TRBV15,NA,TRBJ1-3,NA,CATSREGSLSGNTIYF,TGTGCCACCAGCAGAGAGGGGTCCCTTTCTGGAAACACCATATATTTT
TRBV11-1,NA,TRBJ2-2,NA,CASSYPRTGLNTGELFF,TGTGCCAGCAGCTACCCCCGCACGGGCTTGAACACCGGGGAGCTGTTTTTT